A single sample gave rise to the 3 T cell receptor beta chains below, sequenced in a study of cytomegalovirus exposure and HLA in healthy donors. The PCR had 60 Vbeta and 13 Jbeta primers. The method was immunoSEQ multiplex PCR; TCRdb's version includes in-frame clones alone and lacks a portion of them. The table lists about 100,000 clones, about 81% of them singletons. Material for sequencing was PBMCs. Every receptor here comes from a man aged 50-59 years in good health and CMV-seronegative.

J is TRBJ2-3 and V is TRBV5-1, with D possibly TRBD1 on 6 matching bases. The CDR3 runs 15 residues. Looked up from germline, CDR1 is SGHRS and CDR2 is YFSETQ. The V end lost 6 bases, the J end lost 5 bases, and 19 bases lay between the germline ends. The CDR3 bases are TGCGCCAGCACCGTTGGTACACAGGGAAGAGATACGCAGTATTTT. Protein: CASTVGTQGRDTQYF.

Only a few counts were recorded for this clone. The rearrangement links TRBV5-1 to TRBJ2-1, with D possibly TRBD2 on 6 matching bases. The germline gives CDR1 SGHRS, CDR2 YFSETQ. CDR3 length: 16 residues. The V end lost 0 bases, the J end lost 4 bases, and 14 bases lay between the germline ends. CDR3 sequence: CASSLDRAGGYNEQFF. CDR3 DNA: TGCGCCAGCAGCTTGGATAGGGCAGGAGGGTACAATGAGCAGTTCTTC. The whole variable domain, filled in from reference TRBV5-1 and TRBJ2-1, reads KAGVTQTPRYLIKTRGQQVTLSCSPISGHRSVSWYQQTPGQGLQFLFEYFSETQRNKGNFPGRFSGRQFSNSRSEMNVSTLELGDSALYLCASSLDRAGGYNEQFFGPGTRLTVL.

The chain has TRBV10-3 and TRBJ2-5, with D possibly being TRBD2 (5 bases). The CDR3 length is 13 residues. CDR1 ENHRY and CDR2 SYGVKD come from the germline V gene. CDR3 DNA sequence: TGTGAACAATGGGGTGCTAGCCTGAAGACCCAGTACTTC. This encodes CEQWGASLKTQYF.